The 16 T cell receptor beta chains given below trace back to one sample, sequenced in a study of blood T cell repertoires in COVID-19. Profiling relied on immunoSEQ multiplex PCR, and the TCRdb table lists in-frame clones only, not all of them. The repertoire holds about 99,000 clones, with about 90% as singletons. The sequencing sample was made of peripheral blood. These TCRs come from a man aged 45 to 65 with COVID-19, enrolled during active disease.

V and J are TRBV11-2 and TRBJ1-2, with 10 bases that match TRBD1. The ends lost 4 bases at V and 2 bases at J; junction bases unmatched: 16. This CDR3 comprises 19 residues. Germline CDR1 is SGHAT and CDR2 is FQNNGV. The CDR3 region is CASSSTHLGQGVRNYGYTF. The CDR3 DNA reads as TGTGCCAGCAGCTCAACTCATCTAGGACAGGGGGTTCGAAACTATGGCTACACCTTC.

The chain carries TRBV7-2 and TRBJ1-4; D possibly corresponds to TRBD1 (5 bases). Germline V lookup: CDR1 SGHTA, CDR2 FQGNSA. This CDR3 comprises 15 residues. V lost 1 base, J lost 8 bases, and 14 bases lay in between. CDR3 DNA: TGTGCCAGCAGCTTAGGAGGAGGGAGGGGCGAAAAACTGTTTTTT. The encoded protein is CASSLGGGRGEKLFF.

This chain joins TRBV5-4 and TRBJ1-3; no firm D call. Germline V lookup: CDR1 SGHNT, CDR2 YYREEE (reference sequence). The ends were cut back, 0 bases at V and 0 bases at J, with 7 bases in the middle. This CDR3 comprises 15 residues. Here the CDR3 DNA reads TGTGCCAGCAGCTTGGATCCGAGCTCTGGAAACACCATATATTTT. Protein product: CASSLDPSSGNTIYF.

CDR3 coding DNA: TGTGCCAGCAGGAGGACAGGGGGCGTTGAAAAACTGTTTTTT. This translates into CASRRTGGVEKLFF. The chain recombines TRBV7-9 with TRBJ1-4; 11 bases map to TRBD1. V lost 6 bases, J lost 7 bases, and 4 bases stayed unmatched. The germline CDR1 and CDR2 sequences are SEHNR and FQNEAQ (reference sequence). This CDR3 is 14 amino acids long. Looking up the rest from reference TRBV7-9 and TRBJ1-4 gives the full variable domain: DTGVSQNPRHKITKRGQNVTFRCDPISEHNRLYWYRQTLGQGPEFLTYFQNEAQLEKSRLLSDRFSAERPKGSFSTLEIQRTEQGDSAMYLCASRRTGGVEKLFFGSGTQLSVL.

The V and J genes are TRBV18 and TRBJ2-5, with 7 bases aligning to TRBD1. CDR1 is KGHSH, CDR2 LQKENI, per germline. Trimming removed 0 bases from V and 5 bases from J; junction bases left unmatched: 12. CDR3 length equals 17 residues. The CDR3 sequence is CASSPPTGSQAGETQYF. CDR3 nucleotides: TGTGCCAGCTCACCACCGACAGGGTCCCAAGCTGGGGAGACCCAGTACTTC.

The rearrangement links TRBV19 to TRBJ1-6; TRBD1 matches at 7 bases. From germline, CDR1 is LNHDA and CDR2 SQIVND (reference sequence). The CDR3 extends over 15 amino acids. Trimming at V came to 7 bases and at J to 3 bases, leaving 6 bases not matched to a gene. The CDR3 bases are TGTGCCAGTACCCAGGGGGGAAGCTATAATTCACCCCTCCACTTT. Protein sequence: CASTQGGSYNSPLHF.

This clone occurred once. V usage is TRBV4-1 and J usage is TRBJ2-1; D gene unclear. Per germline, CDR1 MGHRA and CDR2 YSYEKL. V was clipped by 1 base and J by 0 bases, with 4 bases between them. The CDR3 totals 14 residues. The CDR3 is CASSQVVSYNEQFF. The CDR3 nucleotides are TGCGCCAGCAGCCAAGTAGTCTCCTACAATGAGCAGTTCTTC.

The chain couples TRBV6-5 to TRBJ2-3, with TRBD2 matching over 12 bases. This CDR3 region has 15 residues. CDR1 and CDR2 (germline): MNHEY, SVGAGI. Unmatched junction bases numbered 5, after V lost 6 bases and J lost 4 bases. The CDR3: CASRSSGGASDTQYF. DNA for the CDR3: TGTGCCAGCAGGTCTAGCGGGGGGGCCTCAGATACGCAGTATTTT.

This chain joins TRBV5-1 and TRBJ1-1; D is possibly TRBD1 (5 bases). Trimming removed 0 bases from V and 6 bases from J, with 12 bases in between. Germline assignment: CDR1 SGHRS and CDR2 YFSETQ. This CDR3 is 14 amino acids long. The CDR3 region has the DNA TGCGCCAGCAGCTTGGATGTCAGGGTTGCTGAAGCTTTCTTT. It translates to CASSLDVRVAEAFF.

This clone appeared a single time. The V call is TRBV20-1, the J call TRBJ1-5; D not resolved. CDR3 length: 13 amino acids. Germline CDR1 reads DFQATT; CDR2 reads SNEGSKA (reference sequence). Trimming shortened V by 3 bases and J by 2 bases, and 8 bases separated the two germline ends. CDR3 loop: CSASLARNQPQHF. The CDR3 DNA reads as TGCAGTGCTAGTCTGGCCCGCAATCAGCCCCAGCATTTT.

The rearrangement uses TRBV19 and TRBJ1-5; 7 bases are shared with TRBD1. This CDR3 is built from 14 residues. CDR1 LNHDA and CDR2 SQIVND come from the germline V gene (reference sequence). Trimming took 5 bases from V and 5 from J; bases not matched to a gene: 6. The CDR3 bases are TGTGCCAGTAGTGGGGACAGTTCCTATCAGCCCCAGCATTTT. Translation gives CASSGDSSYQPQHF.

The V call is TRBV6-1, the J call TRBJ1-2, with TRBD1 matching 8 bases. J gave up 4 bases and V 4 bases, and 14 bases lay outside the gene matches. Germline V gene sequence: CDR1 MNHNS, CDR2 SASEGT. The CDR3 contains 17 residues. DNA of the CDR3: TGTGCCAGCAGTGCCCCCGACAGGGGCCCTACCCCCTATGGCTACACCTTC. It specifies CASSAPDRGPTPYGYTF.

CDR3 sequence reads: CASSSGAGLAKGEQYF. CDR3 coding DNA: TGCGCCAGCAGCTCGGGGGCGGGACTAGCTAAAGGCGAGCAGTACTTC. The gene calls are TRBV5-1 and TRBJ2-7; 9 bases align to TRBD2. Germline V lookup: CDR1 SGHRS, CDR2 YFSETQ. This CDR3 is built from 16 residues. V trimming: 3 bases; J trimming: 6 bases; junction bases outside the gene matches: 13. Based on the CDR3 plus reference TRBV5-1 and TRBJ2-7, the full variable domain is KAGVTQTPRYLIKTRGQQVTLSCSPISGHRSVSWYQQTPGQGLQFLFEYFSETQRNKGNFPGRFSGRQFSNSRSEMNVSTLELGDSALYLCASSSGAGLAKGEQYFGPGTRLTVT.

The chain is built from TRBV18 and TRBJ1-1, with a possible D match to TRBD1 (5 bases). This CDR3 spans 15 amino acids. V lost 5 bases, J lost 1 base, and 14 bases lay in between. Germline assignment: CDR1 KGHSH and CDR2 LQKENI. CDR3 sequence: CASSSSTGGNTEAFF. The CDR3 DNA is TGTGCCAGCTCATCCTCGACGGGGGGGAACACTGAAGCTTTCTTT.

V gene TRBV27 combines with J gene TRBJ1-5, with TRBD1 matching over 8 bases. The length of the CDR3 is 15 residues. From germline, CDR1 is MNHEY and CDR2 SMNVEV (reference sequence). J was trimmed by 6 bases and V by 5 bases; bases with no gene match: 9. CDR3 residues: CASSVGQGAGQPQHF. CDR3 coding DNA: TGTGCCAGCAGTGTAGGTCAGGGGGCGGGTCAGCCCCAGCATTTT.

The V and J genes are TRBV27 and TRBJ1-3, with 10 positions matching TRBD1. The CDR3 has 15 amino acids. In germline, CDR1 is MNHEY, CDR2 SMNVEV (reference sequence). The V gene end was trimmed by 5 bases and the J gene end by 2 bases; junction bases not matched to a gene: 3. The CDR3 sequence: CASSVTGGTGNTIYF. CDR3 sequence (DNA): TGTGCCAGCAGTGTGACAGGGGGCACTGGAAACACCATATATTTT.